The 7 T cell receptor beta chains below come from one sample, sequenced in a study of cytomegalovirus exposure and HLA in healthy donors (dated 2017 in TCRdb). Library preparation was by the immunoSEQ multiplex PCR assay. The multiplex PCR relied on a mix of 60 forward primers for TCR Vbeta segments and 13 reverse primers for TCR Jbeta segments. TCRdb provides this immuneACCESS table in a form limited to in-frame rearrangements. Some clones are lacking; in checked studies, under half of them reflect an unresolved V gene, and why the rest are absent is not known. A total of 250,000 or so clones appear in this sample, over 65% of them only once. 1.3% of the sample is taken by the ten largest. The sequenced material came from PBMCs. Source of these receptors: a human donor in good health.

The J gene is TRBJ2-1, the V gene TRBV4-3; 7 nucleotides match TRBD2. Trimming at V came to 0 bases and at J to 4 bases, leaving 9 bases not matched to a gene. The CDR3 is made up of 17 amino acids. Per germline, CDR1 LGHNA and CDR2 YSLEER. This CDR3 reads CASSQDTRLAAYNEQFF. CDR3 nucleotide sequence: TGCGCCAGCAGCCAAGATACCCGGCTAGCGGCATACAATGAGCAGTTCTTC.

The rearrangement uses TRBV14 and TRBJ1-2, with D uncertain. This CDR3 has 15 residues. Germline CDR1 and CDR2: SGHDN and FVKESK. V lost 0 bases, J lost 4 bases, and 12 bases lay in between. The CDR3 loop is CASSQDRVSSYGYTF. The CDR3, as DNA: TGTGCCAGCAGCCAAGATCGAGTTAGTAGCTATGGCTACACCTTC.

This chain uses TRBV7-3 with TRBJ2-5; tentative D call: TRBD2 (7 bases). This CDR3 has 14 amino acids. V lost 5 bases to trimming and J lost 5 bases, with 15 bases between them. CDR1 and CDR2 (germline): SGHTA, FQGTGA. The CDR3 bases are TGTGCCAGCAGCCCCGGGGGGCCTATCGAGACCCAGTACTTC. It codes for CASSPGGPIETQYF.

This rearrangement joins TRBV6-6 to TRBJ2-1; D unclear. The CDR3 sequence is 12 residues long. Per the germline V gene, CDR1 is MNHNY and CDR2 is SVGAGI (reference sequence). Between the trimmed V and J ends, which lost 5 bases and 7 bases, there was a span of 9 bases. CDR3 region: CASSNRGNEQFF. CDR3 in DNA: TGTGCCAGCAGTAACCGAGGAAATGAGCAGTTCTTC.

This clone was counted a single time. The chain couples TRBV12-5 to TRBJ2-5; 10 positions agree with TRBD2. The germline gives CDR1 LGHNT, CDR2 FRNRAP. V dropped 2 bases and J dropped 4; count of bases not matched to a gene: 13. The CDR3 covers 18 residues. The CDR3 region is CASGLPAREASGGETQYF. The DNA for the CDR3 is TGTGCTAGTGGTTTGCCCGCACGGGAAGCTAGCGGGGGAGAGACCCAGTACTTC. The entire variable domain, with the rest obtained from reference TRBV12-5 and TRBJ2-5, is as follows: DARVTQTPRHKVTEMGQEVTMRCQPILGHNTVFWYRQTMMQGLELLAYFRNRAPLDDSGMPKDRFSAEMPDATLATLKIQPSEPRDSAVYFCASGLPAREASGGETQYFGPGTRLLVL.

The rearrangement uses TRBV5-1 and TRBJ2-2; 7 nucleotides agree with TRBD2. The CDR3 totals 15 residues. Germline V gene sequence: CDR1 SGHRS, CDR2 YFSETQ. V was pared by 4 bases and J by 5 bases, with 8 bases of the junction left unmatched. The CDR3 nucleotides are TGCGCCAGCAGCGTCACGGGAGGTCGGACCGGGGAGCTGTTTTTT. It codes for CASSVTGGRTGELFF.

This sequence joins TRBV7-2 and TRBJ1-2; TRBD1 agrees at 8 bases. Losses at the gene ends were 2 bases for V and 7 bases for J; bases not matched to a gene: 6. Germline V lookup: CDR1 SGHTA, CDR2 FQGNSA. The CDR3 totals 14 residues. The CDR3 reads CASSLYQGALGYTF. The CDR3 region has the DNA TGTGCCAGCAGCTTATATCAGGGGGCGCTTGGCTACACCTTC.